Reported below is one T cell receptor beta chain. From around 520 ng of total RNA, TCR beta-specific cDNA was reverse-transcribed using a constant-region primer. For TCR beta, libraries were produced by three nested multiplex PCR rounds using slightly modified ARM-PCR. Researchers ran the first two PCR rounds for approximately 9 cycles each with TRBV1-TRBV30 forward primers and a C-beta reverse primer. TCRdb called the multiplex PCR reads again in MiXCR, with one record for every CDR3 protein. Of 330,000 or so distinct CDR3 sequences in the sample, almost 65% were seen once. Germline DNA was also extracted, and blood RNA derived from unsorted whole blood. This record belongs to a study of tumor-infiltrating lymphocytes in primary liver carcinoma. Trimming removed 5 bases from V and 8 bases from J, with 16 bases in between. Germline V CDR1 and CDR2: SEHNR, FQNEAQ (reference sequence). The length of the CDR3 is 14 residues.

The specimen sequenced was peripheral blood. The source is a middle-aged man with primary liver carcinoma and hepatitis B virus infection. The chain employs TRBV7-9 and TRBJ2-1; D remains ambiguous. The DNA for the CDR3 is TGTGCCAGCAGCCCTGGTCGGTTCGCGGATGAGCAGTTCTTC. Protein: CASSPGRFADEQFF.